The present T cell receptor (beta chain) was sequenced within a study of identical twins (dated by TCRdb to the mid-2010s). Study-level background: To test whether fetal clonotypes persist, the study used deep sequencing on TCR alpha and beta repertoires from monozygotic twins, unrelated adults of various ages, and cord blood. To rule out contamination, replicate twin experiments were performed at different times with different library preparation protocols.

From its cysteine to its phenylalanine, the CDR3 spans 13 amino acids. This entry keeps only the CDR3 DNA: 39 bases, framed from base 1. The V and J ends are trimmed by 4 bases and 2 bases, leaving 7 bases between them. What the study reported, not specific to this receptor: Compared with coincidental sharing between unrelated individuals, out-of-frame TCR alpha sequences shared between twins had an excess of sequences with low generation probability. Conclusions relied on cross-sectional statistical analysis, since the same donors could not be followed over many years. Abundant cord blood beta clonotypes had fewer insertions, young adult naive repertoires showed a similar but weaker trend, and memory repertoires showed no such trend. Zero-insertion analyses could be partly confounded by invariant T cells such as MAIT and iNKT, although diverse VJ usage argued against such confounding for most clonotypes. Out-of-frame TCR alpha sharing in monozygotic twins was systematically underestimated by recombination models, whereas sharing between unrelated individuals was in agreement with the recombination models. Excess twin sharing in beta out-of-frame sequences was weaker because fewer shared sequences lowered the signal-to-noise ratio.

Library preparation was by 5' RACE. For sequencing, an Illumina HiSeq 2000 was employed. A universal primer binding site was added through template switching, and the final cDNA carried a unique molecular identifier so that TCR cDNA molecules could be counted accurately. First-strand cDNA for TCR alpha and beta chains was synthesized from specific primers in the conserved constant-segment region. To control for contamination, each cDNA library was double barcoded with a SMART-Mk sample barcode plus Illumina barcodes. TruSeq adapter sequences and Illumina sample barcodes were added in two successive PCR steps. The TCR alpha and beta cDNA libraries were sequenced on the Illumina HiSeq platform using custom primers. Per the source publication's procedure: MiGEC processed the raw reads to extract unique molecular identifiers, while MiXCR was used to determine the CDR3 positions. For each individual, recombination models were inferred using an EM algorithm with the repgenHMM and IGoR tools. Shared clonotype analysis was performed with the tcR package in R, normalizing sharing by the product of cloneset sizes. To study raw recombination free of thymic and clonal selection effects, out-of-frame nonproductive sequences were analyzed. Clones were called with MiXCR by TCRdb after fastp trimmed the public reads at Q25, and only in-frame beta chains were retained. Merged by CDR3 protein, the rows form single entries marked with the most common genes and DNA. The V and J calls, along with clone size, are taken from TCRdb and not from the paper's own processing. For this sample there are approximately 230,000 distinct CDR3 sequences; approximately 5.9% appear just once. The top ten hold more than 14% of the sample.

This clonotype was seen repeatedly, ten times or more. No cognate antigen has been identified for it. No base quality values were provided; no much bigger clone lies one nucleotide off. Every donor in the study was a healthy Caucasian. The twin cohort comprised three pairs of female monozygotic twins, all aged roughly 18 to 30 years. Positive isolation kits from Invitrogen were used to isolate the CD4+ and CD8+ T cell populations. This sample also appeared in a second study, on T cells expressing NK-cell markers. Per that second paper: Under ten donors provided sorted CD3+CD56+NKG2C+, CD3+CD56+NKG2C- and CD3+CD56-NKG2C+ T-cell subsets, whose TCR beta-chain repertoires were profiled. Among the eight sequenced donors, only one was HCMV-seronegative, while the other seven were HCMV-seropositive. To restrict sorting to alphabetaTCR-expressing T cells, an anti-gammadeltaTCR antibody was added in several experiments. In roughly six donors, the dominant CD3+CD56+NKG2C+ clonotypes ranked among the top 10 CD8+ clonotypes, making up 1.0-7.0% of CD8+ T cells. Those dominant clonotypes were again the most abundant among CD3+CD56-NKG2C+ cells in a few donors, at 28.3-60.1%. It remained unclear whether the expanded NKG2C-expressing T cell clones were specific for HCMV antigens. The study sequenced eight donors, all healthy volunteers chosen at random: three men and five women. HCMV-specific IgG was detected in serum with a commercial ELISA kit to determine HCMV serostatus. MIGEC was used to demultiplex reads and group reads by UMI, and MiTCR was used to assemble and quantify clonotypes. Only TCR cDNA sequences supported by at least two reads were kept to exclude erroneous sequences. The tcR package was used for downstream repertoire analysis, with clonotypes matched between fractions based on CDR3 nucleotide sequence plus V segment. Antigen specificity was annotated against VDJdb with VDJmatch, allowing one amino acid substitution in CDR3.

The rearrangement joined TRBV12-3 or TRBV12-4 to TRBJ2-3; the D gene is unclear. This clonotype originated in a woman aged 18-30 years in good health. Input material: CD8+ T cells sorted from blood. The CDR3 reads as follows: CASSYVYTDTQYF. The DNA sequence reads TGTGCCAGCAGTTATGTTTACACAGATACGCAGTATTTT.